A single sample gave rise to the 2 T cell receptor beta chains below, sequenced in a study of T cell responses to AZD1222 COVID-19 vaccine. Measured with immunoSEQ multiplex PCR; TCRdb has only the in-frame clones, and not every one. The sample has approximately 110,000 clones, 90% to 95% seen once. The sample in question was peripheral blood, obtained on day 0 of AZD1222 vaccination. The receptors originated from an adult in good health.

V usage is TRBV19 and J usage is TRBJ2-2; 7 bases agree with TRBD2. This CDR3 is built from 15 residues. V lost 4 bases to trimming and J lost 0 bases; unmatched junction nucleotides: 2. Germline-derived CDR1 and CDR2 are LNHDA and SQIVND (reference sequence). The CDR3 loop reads CASSTGLANTGELFF. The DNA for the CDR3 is TGTGCCAGTAGTACCGGACTAGCGAACACCGGGGAGCTGTTTTTT.

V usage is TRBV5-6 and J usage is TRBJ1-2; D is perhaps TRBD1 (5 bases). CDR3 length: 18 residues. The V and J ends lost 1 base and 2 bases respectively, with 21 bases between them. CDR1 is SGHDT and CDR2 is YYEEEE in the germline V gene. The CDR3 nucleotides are TGTGCCAGCAGCTTGTTATTTAATGCTGAGGGGCCCAACTATGGCTACACCTTC. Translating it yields CASSLLFNAEGPNYGYTF.